These T cell receptor beta chains were read from a single sample in a study of molecular identifiers for immune sequencing clone quantification. TCRdb passed the PCR reads through MiXCR, listing each CDR3 protein once. This table holds about 640,000 distinct CDR3 sequences, roughly 21% found once. The sample was naive CD8+ T cells from blood, with Jurkat cell RNA spiked in. The receptor source for this set is a human donor in good health. Some libraries in this study had Jurkat cell RNA spiked in. Each CDR3 is given without its conserved first and last residue.

>TRBV6-2/TRBV6-3|TRBJ1-2
ASSPSGTGGSGNT
>TRBV20-1|TRBJ2-3
SAQPPLLAGSTDTQY
>TRBV11-2|TRBJ1-4
ASSLGPGGATNEKLF
>TRBV11-2|TRBJ2-5
ASSLRLAGLGNEQY
>TRBV19|TRBJ2-1
ASSRQGPGYNEQF
>TRBV4-3|TRBJ2-2
ASSQEGALNTGELF
>TRBV5-6|TRBJ2-7
ASSLWGPHRKAYEQY
>TRBV4-3|TRBJ2-7
ASSHEAGSSYEQY
>TRBV2|TRBJ2-7
ASTGWDTNYEQY
>TRBV13|TRBJ1-2
ASYGYT
>TRBV2|TRBJ2-7
ASIDWASRGYEQY
>TRBV30|TRBJ2-1
AWSEPPEGYNEQF
>TRBV4-2|TRBJ1-4
ASSVEGGVGEKLF
>TRBV27|TRBJ2-7
ASSLSGTTYEQY
>TRBV4-1|TRBJ1-2
ASSQVGGEGYGYT
>TRBV4-1|TRBJ2-1
ASSQGGGPSYNEQF
>TRBV27|TRBJ1-1
ASSLSPGAHGTEAF
>TRBV20-1|TRBJ1-2
SARIIGRGHDYGYT
>TRBV27|TRBJ2-5
ATLRLAGAVGETQY
>TRBV29-1|TRBJ2-5
SVEWAGAQETQY
>TRBV6-2/TRBV6-3|TRBJ2-2
ASAGGAPGELF
>TRBV4-3|TRBJ2-3
ASSLQAGGPGTDTQY
>TRBV20-1|TRBJ1-5
SARVKGGYQPQH
>TRBV4-3|TRBJ2-2
ASSQATGTSGSHTGELF
>TRBV5-3|TRBJ1-1
AGSWGIGANTEAF
>TRBV6-6|TRBJ2-3
ASSYRGTFTDTQY
>TRBV6-2/TRBV6-3|TRBJ2-4
ASTYSGLARNIQY
>TRBV4-3|TRBJ2-1
ASSQGEKTEQF
>TRBV7-8|TRBJ1-5
ASSLALGGEMGNQPQH
>TRBV29-1|TRBJ1-6
SVELNLGMSSPLH
>TRBV19|TRBJ2-1
ASSPGLSHLEQF
>TRBV2|TRBJ1-1
ASRDGTGLSKAF
>TRBV19|TRBJ2-7
ASSMGPGSSYEQY
>TRBV30|TRBJ2-7
AWRLSYEQY
>TRBV4-1|TRBJ2-7
ASSPPSSYEQY
>TRBV29-1|TRBJ2-3
SVEGADTDTQY
>TRBV6-5|TRBJ2-3
ASSFLTTAGDTDTQY
>TRBV11-2|TRBJ2-3
ASSRGQGAPDTQY
>TRBV19|TRBJ1-1
ASSITGATNTEAF
>TRBV6-2/TRBV6-3|TRBJ2-7
ASRQGGRWEQY
>TRBV19|TRBJ2-3
ASSEQGLSTDTQY
>TRBV6-6|TRBJ2-2
ASSYSGLAGPNTGELF
>TRBV11-1|TRBJ2-7
ASSLLGGFDEQY
>TRBV7-2|TRBJ2-1
ASSPWGMGGSSDEQF
>TRBV6-5|TRBJ1-5
ASSYFVNQPQH
>TRBV7-3|TRBJ2-1
ASSHDSYNEQF
>TRBV19|TRBJ2-1
ASMMLAGGLNNEQF
>TRBV18|TRBJ2-7
ASSPGDNSYEQY
>TRBV14|TRBJ2-7
ASSQEERNEQY
>TRBV28|TRBJ2-4
ASSLYASGVVKNIQY
>TRBV5-4|TRBJ2-7
ASSYGTSGGQY
>TRBV7-9|TRBJ1-1
ASSQDRWVEDTEAF
>TRBV5-5|TRBJ1-5
ASSLSVGQPQH
>TRBV6-6|TRBJ1-1
ASSPRDRGFDTEAF
>TRBV20-1|TRBJ2-1
SAREKGRDSEQF
>TRBV6-5|TRBJ2-1
ASSYSRWDKYNEQF
>TRBV12-3/TRBV12-4|TRBJ1-2
ASSFGRDYGYT
>TRBV5-1|TRBJ2-7
ASSLAWGYSYEQY
>TRBV15|TRBJ2-1
AISSGRATQNEQF